This TCR beta chain was sequenced for a study of response to subunit inactivated influenza vaccine. The germline V gene encodes CDR1 SGHTA and CDR2 FQGNSA. Trimming shortened V by 5 bases and J by 5 bases, and 9 bases separated the two germline ends. This CDR3 has 13 residues. TCRdb analysed the RT-PCR reads with MiXCR anew, one entry per CDR3 protein. The sample shows just under 550,000 distinct CDR3 sequences, roughly a quarter of them seen only once. The sample holds a few counts of this clonotype. The same data also contributed to another study, on T cells expressing NK-cell markers. This second study notes: Production of TCR beta cDNA relied on 5'RACE template switching with UMIs. It was sorted CD3+CD56-NKG2C+, CD3+CD56+NKG2C- and CD3+CD56+NKG2C+ T cells that provided the TCR beta repertoires. HCMV seropositivity marked most of the eight sequenced donors; one was seronegative. In about 6 donors, dominant CD3+CD56+NKG2C+ clones formed roughly 1.0-7.5% of CD8+ cells. Uncertainty persisted over the HCMV specificity of expanded NKG2C+ T cell clones.

The specimen was CD4+ T cells sorted from PBMCs, collected roughly 12 days after vaccination. This TCR was sampled from a man aged 45-60 years who received an inactivated influenza vaccine. The V call is TRBV7-2, the J call TRBJ1-4; D is perhaps TRBD1 (5 bases). Here the CDR3 reads CASSPGRNEKLFF. CDR3 nucleotide sequence: TGTGCCAGCAGCCCGGGACGGAATGAAAAACTGTTTTTT.